The clone carrying this TCR beta chain has only one observation. Its antigen is not identified. The data stem from a study of cytomegalovirus exposure and HLA in healthy donors. Study-level points and caveats: A later analysis linked roughly 17,000 TCR beta sequences to HLA alleles at 0.05 false discovery rate. TCR beta V- and J-gene trimming was later associated with a missense DCLRE1C variant. Several of the most significant clusters were apparently associated with common viral pathogens in a later analysis.

Germline V lookup: CDR1 SEHNR, CDR2 FQNEAQ (reference sequence). This CDR3 region has 15 residues. Trimming pared 4 bases from V and 0 bases from J, leaving 10 bases between. PCR was performed using 60 Vbeta and 13 Jbeta primers. Original handling: As a later analysis found, there were tens of millions of unique TCR beta chains, of which some 10 million were shared. The protocol was immunoSEQ multiplex PCR, while the TCRdb copy is restricted to in-frame clones and leaves out a portion. That table furnishes V, J and clone size, whereas the DNA furnished D and trimming. The profile covers about 82,000 clones, with 60% to 80% appearing a single time and about 3.1% taken by the ten largest.

V and J are TRBV7-9 and TRBJ1-5; D is perhaps TRBD1 (5 bases). The source material was PBMCs. The receptor was derived from a man aged 50-60 years in good health and CMV-seronegative. Here the CDR3 reads CASSWGENSNQPQHF. DNA of the CDR3: TGTGCCAGCAGCTGGGGCGAGAATAGCAATCAGCCCCAGCATTTT.